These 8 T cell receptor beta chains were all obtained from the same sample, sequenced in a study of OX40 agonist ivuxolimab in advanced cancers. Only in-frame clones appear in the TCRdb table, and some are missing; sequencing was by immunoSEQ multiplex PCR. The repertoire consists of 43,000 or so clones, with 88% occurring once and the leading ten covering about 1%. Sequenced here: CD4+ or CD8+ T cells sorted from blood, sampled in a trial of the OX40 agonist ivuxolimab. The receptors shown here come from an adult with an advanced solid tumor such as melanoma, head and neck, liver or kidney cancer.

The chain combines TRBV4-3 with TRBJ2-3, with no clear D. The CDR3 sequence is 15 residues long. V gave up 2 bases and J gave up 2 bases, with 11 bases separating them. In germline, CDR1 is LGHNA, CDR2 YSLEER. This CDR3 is CASSQRTGVTDTQYF. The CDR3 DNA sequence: TGCGCCAGCAGCCAAAGAACGGGTGTCACAGATACGCAGTATTTT.

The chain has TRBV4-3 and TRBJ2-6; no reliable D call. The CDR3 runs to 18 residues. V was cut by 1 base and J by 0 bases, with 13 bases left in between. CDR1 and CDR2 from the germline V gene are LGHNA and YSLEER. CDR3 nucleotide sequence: TGCGCCAGCAGCCAAGCAGCCGGGTGGACCTCTGGGGCCAACGTCCTGACTTTC. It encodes CASSQAAGWTSGANVLTF.

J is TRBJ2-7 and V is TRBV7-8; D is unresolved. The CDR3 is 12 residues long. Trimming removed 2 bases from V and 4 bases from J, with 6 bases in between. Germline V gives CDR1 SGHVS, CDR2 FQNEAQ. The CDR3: CASSLKGYEQYF. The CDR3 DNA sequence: TGTGCCAGCAGCTTAAAGGGATACGAGCAGTACTTC.

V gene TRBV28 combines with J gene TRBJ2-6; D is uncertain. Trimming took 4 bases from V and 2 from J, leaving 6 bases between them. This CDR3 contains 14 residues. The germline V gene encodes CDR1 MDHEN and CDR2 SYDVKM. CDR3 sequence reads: CASSSSTGANVLTF. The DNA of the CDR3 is TGTGCCAGCAGTTCCTCTACTGGGGCCAACGTCCTGACTTTC.

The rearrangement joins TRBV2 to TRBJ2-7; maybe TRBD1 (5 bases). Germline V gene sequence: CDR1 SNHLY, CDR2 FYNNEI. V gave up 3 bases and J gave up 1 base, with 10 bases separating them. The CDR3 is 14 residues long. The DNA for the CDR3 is TGTGCCAGCAGTGAGGGCAGGGCGTCCTACGAGCAGTACTTC. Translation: CASSEGRASYEQYF.

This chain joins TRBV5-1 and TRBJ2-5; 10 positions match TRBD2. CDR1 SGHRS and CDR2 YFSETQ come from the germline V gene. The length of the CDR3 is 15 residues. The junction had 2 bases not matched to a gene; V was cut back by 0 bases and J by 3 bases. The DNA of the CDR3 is TGCGCCAGCAGCTTGGGAGGGACTAGCGAAGAGACCCAGTACTTC. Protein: CASSLGGTSEETQYF. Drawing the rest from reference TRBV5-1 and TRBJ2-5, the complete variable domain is KAGVTQTPRYLIKTRGQQVTLSCSPISGHRSVSWYQQTPGQGLQFLFEYFSETQRNKGNFPGRFSGRQFSNSRSEMNVSTLELGDSALYLCASSLGGTSEETQYFGPGTRLLVL.

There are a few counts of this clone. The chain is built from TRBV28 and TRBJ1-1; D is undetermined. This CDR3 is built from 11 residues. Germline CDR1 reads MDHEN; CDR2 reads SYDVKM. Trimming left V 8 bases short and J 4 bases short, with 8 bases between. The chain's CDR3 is CASSDGTEAFF. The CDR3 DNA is TGTGCCAGCTCGGACGGCACTGAAGCTTTCTTT.

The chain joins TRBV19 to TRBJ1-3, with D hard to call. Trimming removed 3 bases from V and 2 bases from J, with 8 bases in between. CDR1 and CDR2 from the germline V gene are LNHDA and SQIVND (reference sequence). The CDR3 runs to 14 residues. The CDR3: CASSINGAGNTIYF. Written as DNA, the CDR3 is TGTGCCAGTAGTATTAACGGAGCTGGAAACACCATATATTTT. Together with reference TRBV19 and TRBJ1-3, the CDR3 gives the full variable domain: DGGITQSPKYLFRKEGQNVTLSCEQNLNHDAMYWYRQDPGQGLRLIYYSQIVNDFQKGDIAEGYSVSREKKESFPLTVTSAQKNPTAFYLCASSINGAGNTIYFGEGSWLTVV.